The 3 T cell receptor beta chains given below trace back to one sample, sequenced in a study of T cell repertoires in cytomegalovirus infection. TCRdb reprocessed the reads via MiXCR and lists one record per CDR3 protein. The table records 500,000 to 600,000 distinct CDR3 sequences, 16% of them present only once. Material for sequencing was CD8+ T cells from PBMCs. Source of these receptors: a human donor in good health (CMV status not recorded). Some clones in this sample may be carry-over from other donors' samples.

As to this clonotype: Possible read error: a much larger clone is one base away. CDR3 protein: CASSTPTTPNTEAFF. The CDR3 DNA sequence: TGTGCCAGTTCTACACCGACAACACCGAACACTGAAGCTTTCTTT. The V call is TRBV19, the J call TRBJ1-1, with D unclear. Trimming pared 8 bases from V and 1 base from J, leaving 17 bases between. This CDR3 contains 15 residues. In germline, CDR1 is LNHDA, CDR2 SQIVND (reference sequence).

This clonotype came up many times. The chain recombines TRBV28 with TRBJ1-1; a possible D gene is TRBD1 (6 bases). The V gene's germline CDR1 is MDHEN and CDR2 SYDVKM. V was pared by 5 bases and J by 4 bases, with 17 bases between. This CDR3 region has 15 residues. CDR3 amino acids: CASSTISTGGTEAFF. In DNA, the CDR3 is TGTGCCAGCAGTACGATTTCGACAGGCGGCACTGAAGCTTTCTTT.

This clonotype was picked up many times. This chain links TRBV7-9 with TRBJ2-4, with a weak D call TRBD1 (6 bases). Deletions cut 4 bases from V and 5 bases from J, with 12 bases between. Germline V gene lookup returns CDR1 SEHNR and CDR2 FQNEAQ (reference sequence). The CDR3 consists of 14 residues. CDR3 nucleotides: TGTGCCAGCAGCTCCGGGGACACCCAAAACATTCAGTACTTC. Translated: CASSSGDTQNIQYF.